These 7 T cell receptor beta chains originate from one sample sequenced in a study of blood T cell repertoires in COVID-19. Some clones are missing from TCRdb's copy, which holds only in-frame ones; the method was immunoSEQ multiplex PCR. The table includes around 220,000 clones, about 88% detected once. The sample was peripheral blood. Source of these receptors: a middle-aged man with active or convalescent COVID-19.

This clone appeared a single time. The V and J genes are TRBV10-3 and TRBJ2-5, with 7 bases aligning to TRBD2. The V and J ends lost 0 bases and 2 bases, in that order; junction bases with no gene match: 0. Germline CDR1 ENHRY, CDR2 SYGVKD. The CDR3 spans 14 residues. The CDR3 DNA sequence: TGTGCCATCAGTGAGTCGGGGGGGCAAGAGACCCAGTACTTC. Its protein is CAISESGGQETQYF.

The V and J genes are TRBV29-1 and TRBJ2-1; no definite D call. CDR3 length equals 13 residues. Germline lookup yields CDR1 SQVTM and CDR2 ANQGSEA. The ends were cut back, 3 bases at V and 0 bases at J, with 6 bases in the middle. DNA for the CDR3: TGCAGCGTTGAGCGGAGCTCCTACAATGAGCAGTTCTTC. Translated: CSVERSSYNEQFF.

This chain links TRBV10-1 with TRBJ2-1; 9 nucleotides agree with TRBD2. With 2 bases clipped from V and 0 bases from J, the junction kept 20 bases outside the gene matches. CDR1 is WNHNN, CDR2 SYGVQD, per germline (reference sequence). CDR3 size: 22 residues. CDR3 amino acids: CASSEPNLREEFSGSSYNEQFF. As DNA, the CDR3 is TGCGCCAGCAGTGAGCCCAACCTTCGTGAAGAATTTAGCGGGAGCTCCTACAATGAGCAGTTCTTC.

The V gene is TRBV5-1, the J gene TRBJ2-7, with a possible D match to TRBD1 (6 bases). Trimming pared 0 bases from V and 5 bases from J, leaving 12 bases between. The CDR3 is made up of 14 amino acids. Looked up from germline, CDR1 is SGHRS and CDR2 is YFSETQ. The CDR3 nucleotides read TGCGCCAGCAGCTTGGGGCAGGGGTTCAACGAGCAGTACTTC. This gives the protein CASSLGQGFNEQYF.

The chain carries TRBV28 and TRBJ2-7, with 7 positions matching TRBD2. Germline assignment: CDR1 MDHEN and CDR2 SYDVKM. V was pared by 4 bases and J by 2 bases, with 14 bases of the junction left unmatched. The CDR3 is 17 residues long. For the CDR3, the DNA is TGTGCCAGCAGTTCCCCAGTCGGGGGGAGGGCCGCCTACGAGCAGTACTTC. It yields the protein CASSSPVGGRAAYEQYF.

The chain joins TRBV27 to TRBJ1-1; maybe TRBD1 (5 bases). The CDR3 is 15 residues long. V was cut by 4 bases and J by 3 bases, with 15 bases left in between. Germline CDR1 is MNHEY and CDR2 is SMNVEV (reference sequence). The CDR3 nucleotides read TGTGCCAGCAGTTCCGGAGACGGGGGGTACACTGAAGCTTTCTTT. Encoded protein: CASSSGDGGYTEAFF.

V usage is TRBV12-3 or TRBV12-4 and J usage is TRBJ1-1; TRBD1 is a possible D gene (5 bases). The CDR3 runs to 12 residues. The ends were cut back, 4 bases at V and 8 bases at J, with 11 bases in the middle. The chain's CDR3 is CASSYYPGEAFF. Here the CDR3 DNA reads TGTGCCAGCAGTTACTACCCAGGGGAAGCTTTCTTT.